This TCR beta chain was identified during a study of T cell repertoires in cytomegalovirus infection. Study-wide context: Both recently identified HLA-C-restricted and well-studied HLA-B-restricted CMV epitopes were used in the study. Public signatures in TCR beta pointed to CMV infection and matching HLA type.

TCRdb re-called the reads through MiXCR, storing one row per CDR3 protein. The sample has about 220,000 distinct CDR3 sequences, 35% to 40% seen once. This clonotype was detected once. Its specificity is not known. The V gene lost 5 bases and the J gene lost 6 bases, with 14 bases spanning the gap. Germline values: CDR1 SGHTA, CDR2 FQGTGA. The CDR3 covers 14 residues. Study results and caveats: What dominated the ex vivo response were HLA-C-restricted CMV-specific TCR beta clonotypes. CMV carriers having the relevant HLA were flagged by cumulative public TCR beta family frequency.

This chain connects TRBV7-3 to TRBJ2-1; D tentatively fits TRBD1 or TRBD2 (6 bases each). The receptor's source is a human donor in good health (CMV status not recorded). Some clones in this sample may be carry-over from other donors' samples. The sequencing used CD8+ T cells from cultured PBMCs, collected from culture after CMV antigen stimulation. CDR3 DNA: TGTGCCAGCAGCCCCGGTGGGGGGCTCAATGAGCAGTTCTTC. It yields the protein CASSPGGGLNEQFF.